This paragraph covers one TCR beta chain sequence. The sample belongs to a study of blood T cell repertoires in COVID-19. Sequenced by immunoSEQ multiplex PCR; TCRdb stores in-frame clones only, minus some. The sample has 45,000 to 60,000 clones, 75% to 90% seen once. Germline CDR1 is MNHEY and CDR2 is SVGAGI. This CDR3 is built from 13 residues. The V and J ends lost 6 bases and 4 bases respectively, with 12 bases between them. This clonotype was sampled from a human donor with acute or convalescent COVID-19. The donor label of this sample is uncertain. This sequence joins TRBV6-5 and TRBJ1-2; D perhaps matches TRBD1 (6 bases). Sequencing used peripheral blood. CDR3 bases: TGTGCCAGCAGGACGTCCAGGGGCTATGGCTACACCTTC. This encodes CASRTSRGYGYTF.